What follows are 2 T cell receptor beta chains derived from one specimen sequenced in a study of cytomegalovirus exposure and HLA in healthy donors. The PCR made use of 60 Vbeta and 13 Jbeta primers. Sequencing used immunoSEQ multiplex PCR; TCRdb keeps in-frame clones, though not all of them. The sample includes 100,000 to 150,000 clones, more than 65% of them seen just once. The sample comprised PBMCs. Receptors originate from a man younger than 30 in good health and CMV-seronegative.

CDR3 in amino acids: CASSLGPASYNEQFF. In DNA, the CDR3 is TGTGCCAGCAGCTTGGGGCCAGCCTCCTACAATGAGCAGTTCTTC. This chain connects TRBV11-2 to TRBJ2-1; tentatively, D is TRBD1 (5 bases). There are 15 residues in the CDR3. The ends were cut back, 3 bases at V and 0 bases at J, with 9 bases in the middle. The germline V gene encodes CDR1 SGHAT and CDR2 FQNNGV. Using reference TRBV11-2 and TRBJ2-1 for the parts outside the CDR3, the full variable domain is EAGVAQSPRYKIIEKRQSVAFWCNPISGHATLYWYQQILGQGPKLLIQFQNNGVVDDSQLPKDRFSAERLKGVDSTLKIQPAKLEDSAVYLCASSLGPASYNEQFFGPGTRLTVL.

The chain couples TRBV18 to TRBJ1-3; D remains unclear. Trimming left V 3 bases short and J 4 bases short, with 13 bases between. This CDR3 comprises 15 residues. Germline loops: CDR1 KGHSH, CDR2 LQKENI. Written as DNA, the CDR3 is TGTGCCAGCTCACCGTCCGTAGTGCTCGGAAACACCATATATTTT. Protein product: CASSPSVVLGNTIYF.